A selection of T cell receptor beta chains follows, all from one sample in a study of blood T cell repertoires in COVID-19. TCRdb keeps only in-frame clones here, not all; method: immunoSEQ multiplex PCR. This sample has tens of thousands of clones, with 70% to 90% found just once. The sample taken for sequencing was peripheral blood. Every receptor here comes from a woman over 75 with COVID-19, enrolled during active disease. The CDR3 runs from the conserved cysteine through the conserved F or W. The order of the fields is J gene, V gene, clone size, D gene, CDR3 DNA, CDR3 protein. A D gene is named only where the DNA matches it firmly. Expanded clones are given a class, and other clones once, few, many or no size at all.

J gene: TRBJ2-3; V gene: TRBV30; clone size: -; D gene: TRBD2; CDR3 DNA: TGTGCCTGGAGTGTAACTAGCGGAGGTCGGGCGCAGTATTTT; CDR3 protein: CAWSVTSGGRAQYF
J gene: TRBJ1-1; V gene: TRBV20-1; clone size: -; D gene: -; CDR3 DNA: TGCAGTGCTAGTGGCAGTAAAGGCTTCGGGGATGAAGCTTTCTTT; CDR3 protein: CSASGSKGFGDEAFF
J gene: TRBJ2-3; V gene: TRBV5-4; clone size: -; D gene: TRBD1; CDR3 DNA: TGTGCCAGCAGCTCTGGACAGGGGCAAAGATGGGGCACAGATACGCAGTATTTT; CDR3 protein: CASSSGQGQRWGTDTQYF
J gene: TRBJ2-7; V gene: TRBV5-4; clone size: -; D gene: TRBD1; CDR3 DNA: TGTGCCAGCAGCTCGGACAGGGCGCCCTACGAGCAGTACTTC; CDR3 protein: CASSSDRAPYEQYF
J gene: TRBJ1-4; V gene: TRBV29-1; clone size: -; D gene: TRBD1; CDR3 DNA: TGCACCGTAGGAAGGGGGACAGGTGGTGAAAAACTGTTTTTT; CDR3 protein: CTVGRGTGGEKLFF
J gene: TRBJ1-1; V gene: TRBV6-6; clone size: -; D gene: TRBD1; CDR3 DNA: TGTGCCAGCAGTTACTCGTTTCCGGGGGACAGTGAAGCTTTCTTT; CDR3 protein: CASSYSFPGDSEAFF
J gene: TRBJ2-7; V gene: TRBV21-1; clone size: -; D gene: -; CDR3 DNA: TGTGCCAGCAGCAAAGACAGGACTAGCGGGAGCCACGAGCAGTACTTC; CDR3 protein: CASSKDRTSGSHEQYF
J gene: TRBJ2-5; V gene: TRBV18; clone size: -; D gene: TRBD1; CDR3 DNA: TGTGCCAGCTCAGCTATACAGGGGGCCGCGGGGGAGACCCAGTACTTC; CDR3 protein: CASSAIQGAAGETQYF
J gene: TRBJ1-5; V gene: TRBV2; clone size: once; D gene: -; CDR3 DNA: TGTGCCAGCAGTGAAGCCAGGGGTTATCAGCCCCAGCATTTT; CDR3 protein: CASSEARGYQPQHF
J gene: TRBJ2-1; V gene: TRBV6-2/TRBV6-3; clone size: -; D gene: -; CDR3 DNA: TGTGCCAGCAGTTACTCCGCCGGGAGCCTGCTGTTCTTC; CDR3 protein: CASSYSAGSLLFF
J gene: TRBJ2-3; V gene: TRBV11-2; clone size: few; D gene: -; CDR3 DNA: TGTGCCAGCAGCCCGTTCGGGGGATTCACAGATACGCAGTATTTT; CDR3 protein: CASSPFGGFTDTQYF
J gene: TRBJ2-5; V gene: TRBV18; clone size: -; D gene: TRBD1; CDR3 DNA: TGTGCCAGCTCACCCACAGGGGGCTCGAGGGAGACCCAGTACTTC; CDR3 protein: CASSPTGGSRETQYF
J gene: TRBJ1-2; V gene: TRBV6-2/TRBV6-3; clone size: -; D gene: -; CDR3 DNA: TGTGCCAGCAGCCATCTCTTCGATGGCTACACCTTC; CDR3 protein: CASSHLFDGYTF
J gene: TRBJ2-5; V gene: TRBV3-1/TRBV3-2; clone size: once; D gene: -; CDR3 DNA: TGTGCCAGTGGCGGCGGAATACAAGAGACCCAGTACTTC; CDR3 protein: CASGGGIQETQYF
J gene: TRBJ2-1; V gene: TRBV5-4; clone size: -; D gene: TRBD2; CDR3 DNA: TGTGCCAGCAGCCCAGACGTAGCGGGGGGGATTAGGGGTGAGCAGTTCTTC; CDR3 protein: CASSPDVAGGIRGEQFF
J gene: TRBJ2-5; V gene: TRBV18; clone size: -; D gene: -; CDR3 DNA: TGTGCCAGCTCACCACGCGCAGGCACCCAAGAGACCCAGTACTTC; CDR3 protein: CASSPRAGTQETQYF
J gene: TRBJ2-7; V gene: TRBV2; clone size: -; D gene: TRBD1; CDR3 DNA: TGTGCCCGATCCGGGACAGGTCTCTACGAGCAGTACTTC; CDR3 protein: CARSGTGLYEQYF
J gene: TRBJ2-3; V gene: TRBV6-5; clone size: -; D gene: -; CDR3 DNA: TGTGCCAGCAGTTACAGGGAGACAGATACGCAGTATTTT; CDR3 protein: CASSYRETDTQYF
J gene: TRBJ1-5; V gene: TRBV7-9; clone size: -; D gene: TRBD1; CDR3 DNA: TGTGCCAGCAGCTCCGGGACAGGGTTGAATAGCAATCAGCCCCAGCATTTT; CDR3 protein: CASSSGTGLNSNQPQHF
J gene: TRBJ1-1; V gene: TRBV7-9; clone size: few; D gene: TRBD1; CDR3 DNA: TGTGCCAGCAGCTCGACACGAGACAGGGCGGAAGACACTGAAGCTTTCTTT; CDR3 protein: CASSSTRDRAEDTEAFF